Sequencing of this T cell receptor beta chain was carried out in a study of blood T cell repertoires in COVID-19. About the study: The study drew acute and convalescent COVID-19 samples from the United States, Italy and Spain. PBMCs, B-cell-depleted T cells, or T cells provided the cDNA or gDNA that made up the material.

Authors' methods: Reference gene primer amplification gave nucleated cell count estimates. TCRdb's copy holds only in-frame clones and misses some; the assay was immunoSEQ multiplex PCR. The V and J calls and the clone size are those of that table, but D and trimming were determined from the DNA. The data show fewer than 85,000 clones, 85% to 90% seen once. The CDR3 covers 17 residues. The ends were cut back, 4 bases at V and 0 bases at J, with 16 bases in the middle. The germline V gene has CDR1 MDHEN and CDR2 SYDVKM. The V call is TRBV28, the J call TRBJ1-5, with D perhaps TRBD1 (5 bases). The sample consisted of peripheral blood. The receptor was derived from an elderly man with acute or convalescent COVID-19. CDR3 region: CASSSPGYVNSNQPQHF. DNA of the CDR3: TGTGCCAGCAGTTCCCCAGGGTACGTAAATAGCAATCAGCCCCAGCATTTT.